One and the same sample provided the 24 T cell receptor beta chains below, sequenced in a study of blood T cells in healthy people across ages. Primers used in a second PCR of about 6 to 11 cycles were a sample-barcoded 5' primer and a J-beta primer mix. From the 5' RACE reads, TCRdb called clonotypes with MiXCR, one entry per CDR3 protein. The top ten hold 4% of the sample, which has approximately 1.5 million distinct CDR3 sequences, around 40% seen once. The specimen sequenced was blood. These receptor sequences come from a woman between 18 and 30 years old in good health.

V and J are TRBV7-2 and TRBJ1-5; D is unresolved. Germline CDR1 is SGHTA and CDR2 is FQGNSA. The CDR3 is 14 amino acids. Trimming removed 4 bases from V and 3 bases from J, with 10 bases in between. CDR3 sequence (DNA): TGTGCCAGCAGCTCAAGGGTAGACAATCAGCCCCAGCATTTT. Amino acids: CASSSRVDNQPQHF.

The V call is TRBV29-1, the J call TRBJ1-2; TRBD1 is a possible D gene (6 bases). The V end lost 7 bases, the J end lost 4 bases, and 16 bases lay between the germline ends. CDR3 length: 13 amino acids. Germline lookup yields CDR1 SQVTM and CDR2 ANQGSEA. Here the CDR3 reads CSAGQLLSYGYTF. The CDR3 DNA sequence: TGCAGCGCCGGACAGCTTCTTTCCTATGGCTACACCTTC. Full variable domain (missing parts from reference TRBV29-1 and TRBJ1-2): SAVISQKPSRDICQRGTSLTIQCQVDSQVTMMFWYRQQPGQSLTLIATANQGSEATYESGFVIDKFPISRPNLTFSTLTVSNMSPEDSSIYLCSAGQLLSYGYTFGSGTRLTVV.

The chain uses TRBV28 and TRBJ1-1, with D maybe TRBD1 (5 bases). Germline V lookup: CDR1 MDHEN, CDR2 SYDVKM. The V end lost 3 bases, the J end lost 3 bases, and 14 bases lay between the germline ends. The CDR3 sequence is 15 residues long. DNA for the CDR3: TGTGCCAGCAGTTTCCTTCGGGGGGAGGACACTGAAGCTTTCTTT. Protein: CASSFLRGEDTEAFF.

The J gene is TRBJ1-2, the V gene TRBV7-2, with D maybe TRBD1 (6 bases). The CDR3 totals 13 residues. Per the germline V gene, CDR1 is SGHTA and CDR2 is FQGNSA. With 10 bases removed from V and 2 bases from J, the gap between germline ends came to 14 bases. The CDR3 loop reads CATKGGENYGYTF. CDR3 sequence (DNA): TGTGCCACTAAGGGGGGGGAAAACTATGGCTACACCTTC.

This clonotype was seen repeatedly, ten times or more. The chain carries TRBV5-1 and TRBJ2-1; D might be TRBD2 (6 bases). The CDR3 is made up of 15 amino acids. Trimming removed 0 bases at V and 0 bases at J, with 7 bases between. Germline values: CDR1 SGHRS, CDR2 YFSETQ. For the CDR3, the DNA is TGCGCCAGCAGCTTGGACGGGAGCTCCTACAATGAGCAGTTCTTC. Its protein is CASSLDGSSYNEQFF.

This chain joins TRBV4-1 and TRBJ2-6; a weak D match, TRBD2 (5 bases). Germline-derived CDR1 and CDR2 are MGHRA and YSYEKL. The germline V and J ends were trimmed by 4 bases and 0 bases, with 13 bases remaining between them. The CDR3 runs to 17 residues. CDR3 region: CASSPGIIRSGANVLTF. The CDR3 nucleotides read TGCGCCAGCAGCCCCGGGATAATCCGCTCTGGGGCCAACGTCCTGACTTTC.

The chain uses TRBV30 and TRBJ2-5; weak D call: TRBD2 (7 bases). The CDR3 is made up of 13 amino acids. V shed 2 bases and J shed 11 bases, with 18 bases lying between them. Germline values: CDR1 GTSNPN, CDR2 SVGIG (reference sequence). As DNA, the CDR3 is TGTGCCTGGAGTCCGAAGGGGGGGAATGAGCAGTACTTC. Protein: CAWSPKGGNEQYF. Complete variable domain (other parts from reference TRBV30 and TRBJ2-5): SQTIHQWPATLVQPVGSPLSLECTVEGTSNPNLYWYRQAAGRGLQLLFYSVGIGQISSEVPQNLSASRPQDRQFILSSKKLLLSDSGFYLCAWSPKGGNEQYFGPGTRLLVL.

This clonotype has at least ten counts. The chain employs TRBV24-1 and TRBJ2-1, with no clear D. Germline V gives CDR1 KGHDR, CDR2 SFDVKD. The V end lost 4 bases, the J end lost 4 bases, and 4 bases lay between the germline ends. The CDR3 is 12 amino acids. CDR3 sequence: CATSDSYNEQFF. The CDR3 bases are TGTGCCACCAGTGACAGTTACAATGAGCAGTTCTTC.

In its sample, this clonotype was seen once. The V call is TRBV6-2 or TRBV6-3, the J call TRBJ1-1; D is uncertain. The V end was cut by 6 bases, the J end by 4 bases, with 15 bases between. Germline values: CDR1 MNHEY, CDR2 SVGEGT. The CDR3 consists of 14 residues. The chain's CDR3 is CASRDRSESTEAFF. The CDR3 bases are TGTGCCAGCAGAGACCGTTCGGAGAGCACTGAAGCTTTCTTT.

This rearrangement joins TRBV28 to TRBJ2-7; D is undetermined. This CDR3 comprises 14 residues. V lost 8 bases and J lost 0, with 14 bases in between. The germline gives CDR1 MDHEN, CDR2 SYDVKM. The CDR3 loop reads CASVPKLNSYEQYF. The CDR3 DNA follows: TGTGCCAGCGTGCCCAAATTGAACTCCTACGAGCAGTACTTC. The variable domain in full, with the rest retrieved from reference TRBV28 and TRBJ2-7, is DVKVTQSSRYLVKRTGEKVFLECVQDMDHENMFWYRQDPGLGLRLIYFSYDVKMKEKGDIPEGYSVSREKKERFSLILESASTNQTSMYLCASVPKLNSYEQYFGPGTRLTVT.

This clonotype was counted only a few times. This rearrangement joins TRBV20-1 to TRBJ2-1; the match to TRBD2 covers 8 bases. CDR1 DFQATT and CDR2 SNEGSKA come from the germline V gene (reference sequence). J lost 3 bases, V lost 3 bases, and 7 bases had no gene match. The CDR3 consists of 15 residues. The CDR3 DNA reads TGCAGTGCTAGGGGAGCGGGAGTTAACTACAATGAGCAGTTCTTC. This codes for CSARGAGVNYNEQFF.

CDR3 sequence: CSAPRGQGTDTQYF. CDR3 in DNA: TGCAGTGCTCCCCGGGGACAGGGAACCGATACGCAGTATTTT. The chain joins TRBV20-1 to TRBJ2-3; TRBD1 matches at 9 bases. This CDR3 contains 14 residues. V lost 5 bases to trimming and J lost 6 bases; unmatched junction nucleotides: 9. Germline CDR1 and CDR2: DFQATT and SNEGSKA (reference sequence).

In this sample, this clonotype turned up a few times. The chain recombines TRBV6-5 with TRBJ2-5; 10 nucleotides line up with TRBD1. The DNA matches TRBJ2-7 better at its end, which makes the J call doubtful. This CDR3 contains 13 residues. Looked up from germline, CDR1 is MNHEY and CDR2 is SVGAGI. The CDR3: CASSRGQGFEQYF. CDR3 DNA: TGTGCCAGCAGCCGGGGACAGGGGTTCGAGCAGTACTTC.

This chain connects TRBV6-5 to TRBJ2-7; the match to TRBD2 covers 8 bases. This CDR3 comprises 13 residues. Trimming at V came to 5 bases and at J to 7 bases, leaving 7 bases not matched to a gene. CDR1 is MNHEY and CDR2 is SVGAGI in the germline V gene. CDR3 region: CASSGLAFGEQYF. The CDR3 nucleotides are TGTGCCAGCAGTGGACTAGCTTTCGGGGAGCAGTACTTC.

This clonotype has ten or more counts. CDR3 DNA sequence: TGTGCCAGCAGCCGGACAGATCAAGAGACCCAGTACTTC. Translated, it gives CASSRTDQETQYF. This chain links TRBV27 with TRBJ2-5; D possibly corresponds to TRBD1 (6 bases). V lost 6 bases and J 2 bases, leaving 10 bases between the germline ends. Germline CDR1 MNHEY, CDR2 SMNVEV (reference sequence). The CDR3 length is 13 residues.

This sequence joins TRBV20-1 and TRBJ2-7; 9 bases are a match to TRBD2. Germline trimming cut 6 bases from V and 2 bases from J; bases unmatched to any gene: 5. This CDR3 spans 13 amino acids. From germline, CDR1 is DFQATT and CDR2 SNEGSKA (reference sequence). The DNA for the CDR3 is TGCAGTGCGGTTATAGCGGGAGCCTACGAGCAGTACTTC. Translating it yields CSAVIAGAYEQYF.

V and J are TRBV2 and TRBJ2-5; 8 bases are shared with TRBD2. The J call may be incorrect, as the DNA end agrees better with TRBJ2-7. The CDR3 has 13 amino acids. Germline values: CDR1 SNHLY, CDR2 FYNNEI. CDR3 bases: TGTGCCAGCAGTGACAGCGGGAGTGACGAGCAGTACTTC. This codes for CASSDSGSDEQYF.

This clonotype came up a few times. V usage is TRBV6-5 and J usage is TRBJ2-3; weak D call: TRBD2 (5 bases). The CDR3 is 15 amino acids. The germline V gene has CDR1 MNHEY and CDR2 SVGAGI. Trimming took 0 bases from V and 2 from J, leaving 9 bases between them. The CDR3 sequence: CASSYSTRITDTQYF. CDR3 bases: TGTGCCAGCAGTTACTCTACTAGAATCACAGATACGCAGTATTTT.

This rearrangement joins TRBV20-1 to TRBJ2-7, with 7 nucleotides matching TRBD2. The CDR3 runs to 15 residues. After removal of 0 bases from V and 2 bases from J, the junction contained 7 bases not matched to a gene. Looked up from germline, CDR1 is DFQATT and CDR2 is SNEGSKA (reference sequence). CDR3 loop: CSARDLVTSPYEQYF. DNA for the CDR3: TGCAGTGCTAGAGATCTAGTGACTAGCCCCTACGAGCAGTACTTC.

This clonotype turned up a few times. One end of the junction varies from germline; a read error may be responsible. The chain links TRBV15 to TRBJ1-1; tentatively, D is TRBD1 (5 bases). CDR1 and CDR2 from the germline V gene are LNHNV and YYDKDF (reference sequence). CDR3 length equals 13 residues. DNA for the CDR3: TGCGCCACCTCTCGGGCCTCCGGGGGTGAAGCTTTCTTT. Translating gives CATSRASGGEAFF.

The chain has TRBV4-2 and TRBJ2-7, with 8 bases fitting TRBD2. Germline V lookup: CDR1 LGHNA, CDR2 YNFKEQ. This CDR3 region has 15 residues. V shed 4 bases, J shed 4 bases, and the junction held 9 bases outside the gene matches. The CDR3 nucleotides are TGTGCCAGCAGCCCCACAGCGGGAGTCGTATACGAGCAGTACTTC. Translation gives CASSPTAGVVYEQYF.

This chain uses TRBV14 with TRBJ1-6, with D hard to call. The germline gives CDR1 SGHDN, CDR2 FVKESK. With 0 bases removed from V and 9 bases from J, the gap between germline ends came to 12 bases. The CDR3 totals 15 residues. CDR3 protein: CASSQDMSLGSPLHF. The CDR3, as DNA: TGTGCCAGCAGCCAAGATATGTCCTTGGGTTCACCCCTCCACTTT.

The J gene is TRBJ1-4, the V gene TRBV4-2; D might be TRBD1 (6 bases). V was pared by 5 bases and J by 8 bases, with 12 bases between. CDR1 LGHNA and CDR2 YNFKEQ come from the germline V gene. The CDR3 has 13 residues. CDR3 sequence reads: CASSYQQGEKLFF. For the CDR3, the DNA is TGTGCCAGCAGCTATCAACAGGGAGAAAAACTGTTTTTT.

The chain employs TRBV7-2 and TRBJ2-1, with D unclear. Judging by the DNA end, TRBJ2-7 fits better; the J call may be wrong. The CDR3 runs 15 residues. Germline V lookup: CDR1 SGHTA, CDR2 FQGNSA. CDR3 residues: CASKLDAVSYNEQYF. CDR3 DNA: TGTGCCAGCAAGTTGGACGCTGTCTCCTACAATGAGCAGTACTTC.